This TCR beta chain appears in the sequencing data of a study of long-term antiretroviral therapy in people with HIV. Study-level points and caveats: It was not possible to obtain data on ART adherence, viral resistance or therapy changes. HIV repertoires had narrower CDR3 length ranges than controls. Pre-ART clonal expansions dominated every time point's repertoire.

This was the immunoSEQ v3.0 assay at survey level. Libraries were prepared by immunoSEQ multiplex PCR; TCRdb keeps only in-frame clonotypes and omits some of them. Among fewer than 30,000 clones listed, more than 85% were seen once. V was clipped by 3 bases and J by 8 bases, with 13 bases between them. The CDR3 is 13 amino acids. Germline-derived CDR1 and CDR2 are MNHEY and SMNVEV (reference sequence). Specimens held roughly 0.9-10 million cryopreserved PBMC prior to DNA extraction. This clone turned up a few times. Its target is not known. The receptor was isolated from a man aged 35-49 years with HIV. J is TRBJ1-2 and V is TRBV27; D gene unclear. Material: unsorted PBMCs, obtained approximately 2.6 years after starting antiretroviral therapy. The CDR3 DNA is TGTGCCAGCAGTTTGAACAATCAAGGGGGCTACACCTTC. Its translation: CASSLNNQGGYTF.